This T cell receptor (beta chain) originates from a study of T-cell memory formation after mild COVID-19. TCRdb reprocessed the 5' RACE reads with MiXCR, giving one entry per CDR3 protein. The data contain about 340,000 distinct CDR3 sequences, 13% to 15% of them singletons. The receptor comes from a man younger than 35 who had mild COVID-19 (a few samples of this study predate the infection). Cell type and time point are not known. Sequenced material: PBMCs or a T cell subset sorted from them (not recorded which).

The CDR3 sequence is CSASRREKAFF. The CDR3 region has the DNA TGCAGTGCTAGTAGACGAGAAAAAGCTTTCTTT. This chain links TRBV20-1 with TRBJ1-1; D ambiguous. V was pared by 3 bases and J by 9 bases, with 11 bases between. CDR1 and CDR2 (germline): DFQATT, SNEGSKA (reference sequence). The CDR3 is 11 residues long.